This T cell receptor (beta chain) was sequenced during a study of identical twins (dated by TCRdb to 2016 to 2018). The study in broad terms: To test whether fetal clonotypes persist, the study used deep sequencing on TCR alpha and beta repertoires from monozygotic twins, unrelated adults of various ages, and cord blood. To rule out contamination, replicate twin experiments were performed at different times with different library preparation protocols.

What the authors observed across the whole study: Invariant T cells such as MAIT and iNKT could partly confound zero-insertion analyses, although diverse VJ usage argued against such confounding for most clonotypes. In monozygotic twins, recombination models systematically underestimated out-of-frame TCR alpha sharing, but the models matched the sharing seen between unrelated individuals. Abundant cord blood beta clonotypes had fewer insertions, young adult naive repertoires showed a similar but weaker trend, and memory repertoires showed no such trend. Compared with coincidental sharing between unrelated individuals, out-of-frame TCR alpha sequences shared between twins showed an excess of sequences with low generation probability. A weaker excess of twin sharing was found in beta out-of-frame sequences because the signal-to-noise ratio was lowered by fewer shared sequences. Conclusions relied on cross-sectional statistical analysis, since the same donors could not be followed over many years.

This clonotype was seen ten or more times. Its antigen remains unidentified. No much larger clone exists at a distance of one base, and base qualities are not known. Trimmed from V: 5 bases; trimmed from J: 0 bases; junction bases lacking a gene match: 12. Taken from the germline V gene (reference sequence), the CDR1 and CDR2 loops are DFQATT and SNEGSKA. The CDR3 has 17 amino acids, counting the end cysteine and phenylalanine. Kept here is only the CDR3 DNA, which spans 51 bases and is read in frame from base 1. Only healthy Caucasian donors were included. The researchers also sequenced three unrelated adults who were not twins: a male aged 18 to 29, a male aged 50 to 60, and a female aged 50 to 60. Using Miltenyi CD45RO+ enrichment and human naive T-cell isolation kits, memory (CD45RO+) and naive T cells were isolated from PBMC. The method was 5' RACE. The sequencing machine was an Illumina HiSeq 2000. A universal primer binding site was added through template switching, and the final cDNA carried a unique molecular identifier so that TCR cDNA molecules could be counted accurately. Specific primers in the conserved constant-segment region were used to synthesize first-strand cDNA for TCR alpha and beta chains. To control for contamination, every cDNA library was double barcoded, receiving both a SMART-Mk sample barcode and Illumina barcodes. TruSeq adapter sequences along with Illumina sample barcodes were introduced in two successive PCR steps. The TCR alpha and beta cDNA libraries were sequenced on the Illumina HiSeq platform using custom primers. The study's processing was this. MiGEC was used to process raw reads and extract unique molecular identifiers, and MiXCR was used to find CDR3 positions. For each individual, recombination models were inferred using an EM algorithm with the repgenHMM and IGoR tools. The tcR package in R was used for shared clonotype analysis, with sharing normalized by the product of cloneset sizes. To study raw recombination free of thymic and clonal selection effects, out-of-frame nonproductive sequences were analyzed. TCRdb ran its own pipeline on the public reads, namely fastp trimming at Q25 and MiXCR clone calling, and kept in-frame beta chains. Entries that share a CDR3 protein sequence are merged under the most common genes and DNA. In this record, the V and J calls reflect TCRdb's handling and not the investigators' own analysis. For this sample the table gives 640,000 or so distinct CDR3 sequences, of which less than 7% were detected only once. The top ten clonotypes cover around 1.7% of the sample.

The receptor was isolated from a man between 18 and 29 years old in good health. The chain employs TRBV20-1 and TRBJ1-5; TRBD1 lines up with 8 middle nucleotides. Sample: naive T cells sorted from blood. This specimen's cell subset or site label, per the study, means: cells isolated with a human naive T-cell isolation kit. The CDR3 has the sequence CSAYPLMTGDSNQPQHF. The sequenced DNA is TGCAGTGCTTACCCACTTATGACAGGGGATAGCAATCAGCCCCAGCATTTT.